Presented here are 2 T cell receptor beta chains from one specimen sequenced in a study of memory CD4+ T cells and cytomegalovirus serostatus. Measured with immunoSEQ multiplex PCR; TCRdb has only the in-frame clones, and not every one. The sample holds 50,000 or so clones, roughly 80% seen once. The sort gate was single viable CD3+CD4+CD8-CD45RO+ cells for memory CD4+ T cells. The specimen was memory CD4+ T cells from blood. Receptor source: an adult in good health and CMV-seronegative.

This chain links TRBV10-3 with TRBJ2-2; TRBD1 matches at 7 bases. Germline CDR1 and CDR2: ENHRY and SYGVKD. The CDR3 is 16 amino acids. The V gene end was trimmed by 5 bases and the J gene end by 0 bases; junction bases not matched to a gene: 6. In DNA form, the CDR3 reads TGTGCCATCAGTCGTACAGGGGAAACGAACACCGGGGAGCTGTTTTTT. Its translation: CAISRTGETNTGELFF.

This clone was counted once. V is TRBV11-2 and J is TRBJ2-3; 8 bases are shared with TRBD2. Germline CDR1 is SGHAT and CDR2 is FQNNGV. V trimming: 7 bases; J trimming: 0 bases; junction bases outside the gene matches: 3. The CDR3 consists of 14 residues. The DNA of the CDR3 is TGTGCCAGCATGGTAGCGGGGAGCACAGATACGCAGTATTTT. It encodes CASMVAGSTDTQYF.